This T cell receptor beta chain originates from a study of spatial heterogeneity in lung cancer. Study-wide context: Detected beta-chain sequences consistently exceeded alpha-chain sequences.

This sample's time point: sample taken at primary tumor resection. Whole RNA, which was extracted from tumor, nontumor lung tissue or frozen PBMC, was sequenced without any cell sorting. Untreated early-stage non-small cell lung cancer patients, 55 to 85 in total, were the donors. Carried by each TCR cDNA molecule was a unique molecular identifier. TCRdb reprocessed the 5' RACE reads via MiXCR and lists one record per CDR3 protein. The sample carries some 100,000 distinct CDR3 sequences, around 12% recorded once. The CDR3 covers 12 residues. Germline V CDR1 and CDR2: MDHEN, SYDVKM. Trimming pared 5 bases from V and 2 bases from J, leaving 7 bases between. Points from the study as a whole: Blood showed ubiquitous tumor TCRs more often at resection than at routine follow-up.

There are a few counts of this clonotype. Its target is unknown. The gene calls are TRBV28 and TRBJ2-7; no clear D gene. The sequenced sample was PBMCs, obtained at surgery. This TCR was sampled from a male donor with early-stage non-small cell lung cancer. Here the CDR3 DNA reads TGTGCCAGCAGTACACATCCCTACGAGCAGTACTTC. This encodes CASSTHPYEQYF.